These T cell receptor beta chains were read from a single sample in a study of cytomegalovirus exposure and HLA in healthy donors. Clones were read by immunoSEQ multiplex PCR, and TCRdb kept only the in-frame ones, dropping some. This sample contains roughly 110,000 clones. The sample taken for sequencing was PBMCs. These receptors were taken from a man aged 25-45 years in good health and CMV-seronegative. The conserved cysteine and the conserved F or W are not part of the CDR3 here. Each record gives: J gene, V gene, D gene, CDR3 protein. The D gene is left open where the match is weak.

j_call: TRBJ2-2; v_call: TRBV7-6; d_call: .; cdr3_aa: ASRLQNTGELF
j_call: TRBJ1-6; v_call: TRBV9; d_call: .; cdr3_aa: ASSAAQYNSPLH
j_call: TRBJ1-1; v_call: TRBV5-1; d_call: .; cdr3_aa: ASSLLGQGNTEAF
j_call: TRBJ1-2; v_call: TRBV5-1; d_call: .; cdr3_aa: ASSAGEAGGYT
j_call: TRBJ2-7; v_call: TRBV6-5; d_call: TRBD1; cdr3_aa: ASSYGQGTYEQY
j_call: TRBJ1-3; v_call: TRBV23-1; d_call: .; cdr3_aa: ASSHRVRLPPGNTIY
j_call: TRBJ2-1; v_call: TRBV9; d_call: TRBD1; cdr3_aa: ASSPRDRGSSNEQF
j_call: TRBJ2-5; v_call: TRBV6-1; d_call: .; cdr3_aa: ASGRQMETQY
j_call: TRBJ1-2; v_call: TRBV27; d_call: TRBD1; cdr3_aa: ASSPWTGENGYT
j_call: TRBJ2-1; v_call: TRBV19; d_call: TRBD2; cdr3_aa: ASSTILAGNHNEQF
j_call: TRBJ2-4; v_call: TRBV5-6; d_call: TRBD2; cdr3_aa: ATQGTSGGWRLSQY
j_call: TRBJ1-6; v_call: TRBV29-1; d_call: .; cdr3_aa: SVAEGVGSPLH
j_call: TRBJ2-2; v_call: TRBV9; d_call: .; cdr3_aa: ASSARGRANTGELF
j_call: TRBJ2-7; v_call: TRBV5-4; d_call: .; cdr3_aa: ASSSTRGRQY
j_call: TRBJ1-4; v_call: TRBV27; d_call: .; cdr3_aa: ASAVEGWNEKLF